A single T cell receptor beta chain is shown here with its context. Its specificity is not known. The record originates from a study of shared clonotypes between healthy human individuals. The overall study: Donors had three CD4 naive, three CD4 memory, two CD8 naive and one CD8 memory plate apiece. Broader study findings: The rarefaction results pointed to incomplete sorted-subset sequencing despite large depth. Relative to clonotypes present in all four donors, those not shared had lower generation probabilities. The genetic and exposure-history diversity represented was limited by few donors.

The repertoire was sequenced with immunoSEQ multiplex PCR; TCRdb's copy has only in-frame clones and lacks some. The table has about 1.1 million clones, roughly 74% seen once. The CDR3 covers 17 residues. With 5 bases clipped from V and 1 base from J, the junction kept 9 bases outside the gene matches. CDR1 is SGHTA, CDR2 FQGNSA, per germline. This TCR derives from a man aged 18 to 30 in good health. Some clones in this sample may be carry-over from other donors' samples. This chain connects TRBV7-2 to TRBJ2-3; 10 positions match TRBD2. The sample consisted of memory CD4+ T cells from PBMCs. The subset: CD45RA-negative fraction. The DNA of the CDR3 is TGTGCCAGCAGCCGTAACCACCTAGCGGGAGGCACAGATACGCAGTATTTT. Protein sequence: CASSRNHLAGGTDTQYF.